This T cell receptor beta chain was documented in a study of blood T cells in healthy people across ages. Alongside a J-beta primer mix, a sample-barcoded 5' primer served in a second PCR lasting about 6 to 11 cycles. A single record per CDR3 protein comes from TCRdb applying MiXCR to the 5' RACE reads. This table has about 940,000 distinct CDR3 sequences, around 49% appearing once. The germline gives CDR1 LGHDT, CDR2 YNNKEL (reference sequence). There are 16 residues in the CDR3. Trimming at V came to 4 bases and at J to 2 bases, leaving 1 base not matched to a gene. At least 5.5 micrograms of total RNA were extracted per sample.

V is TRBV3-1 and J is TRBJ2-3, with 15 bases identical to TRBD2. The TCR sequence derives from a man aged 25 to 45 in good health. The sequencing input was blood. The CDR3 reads CASSRTSGGATDTQYF. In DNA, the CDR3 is TGTGCCAGCAGCCGGACTAGCGGGGGGGCCACAGATACGCAGTATTTT.